This TCR beta chain was sequenced in a study of CXCR3-negative and CXCR3-positive naive CD8 T cells. Study outcomes and limitations: CD5 surface expression was similar among naive subsets, and TCR strength was estimated by inference from TRB CDR3 properties. TRB CDR3 hydrophobicity was greater in CXCR3-positive naive cells than in CXCR3-negative naive cells. Unlike memory cells, which differed, naive CXCR3-negative and CXCR3-positive cells had similar TRBV-TRBJ usage.

Germline values: CDR1 SQVTM, CDR2 ANQGSEA. CDR3 length: 13 amino acids. Carrying UMI labels, the TRB cDNA libraries were prepared through 5' RACE. For each CDR3 protein, TCRdb gives one entry from its re-call of the 5' RACE reads, without DNA. Its table records approximately 140,000 distinct CDR3 sequences. Naive CD8+ T cells were CD45RO-CCR7+CD27+CD95-. Regarding this clonotype: Its specificity is unknown.

The genes are TRBV29-1 and TRBJ1-2. This sequence was found in a human donor in good health. Some clones in this sample may be carry-over from other donors' samples. What was sequenced was naive CXCR3+ CD8+ T cells from blood. The subset: CD45RO-CCR7+CD27+CD95- naive CD8+ T cells expressing CXCR3 (TNR3+). CDR3 amino acids: CSVEDPGNYGYTF.